A selection of T cell receptor beta chains follows, all from one sample in a study of cytomegalovirus exposure and HLA in healthy donors. Sequencing was performed with immunoSEQ multiplex PCR; in TCRdb, only in-frame clones are kept and a portion is missing. This table has around 140,000 clones, around 73% appearing once. Sequencing was performed on PBMCs. The receptors were gathered from a woman aged 18-35 years in good health and CMV-seronegative. The CDR3 runs from the conserved cysteine through the conserved F or W. The D gene is left open where the match is weak. Some rows have no size entry. The others give once, few or many, or a class for an expanded clone.

j_gene | v_gene | abundance | len | d_gene | CDR3aa | CDR3nt
TRBJ2-7 | TRBV7-2 | - | 16 | - | CASSLESTGIPYEQYF | TGTGCCAGCAGCTTAGAGTCTACAGGGATCCCCTACGAGCAGTACTTC
TRBJ2-1 | TRBV5-1 | few | 15 | TRBD2 | CASSLATSGGVKQFF | TGCGCCAGCAGCTTGGCCACTAGCGGGGGTGTCAAGCAGTTCTTC
TRBJ1-1 | TRBV6-4 | - | 15 | - | CASIERGATDTEAFF | TGTGCCAGCATTGAGCGGGGGGCAACGGACACTGAAGCTTTCTTT
TRBJ1-5 | TRBV28 | - | 13 | - | CASSFSLNQPQHF | TGTGCCAGCAGTTTCAGTCTTAATCAGCCCCAGCATTTT
TRBJ2-2 | TRBV4-3 | - | 16 | - | CASSPNWVASTGELFF | TGCGCCAGCAGCCCCAATTGGGTAGCGAGCACCGGGGAGCTGTTTTTT
TRBJ2-5 | TRBV12-5 | - | 15 | TRBD1 | CASALDRGGLETQYF | TGTGCTAGTGCTCTGGACAGGGGGGGTCTGGAGACCCAGTACTTC
TRBJ1-5 | TRBV5-6 | - | 16 | - | CASSPGGLGFNQPQHF | TGTGCCAGCAGCCCGGGAGGGTTAGGGTTCAATCAGCCCCAGCATTTT
TRBJ1-1 | TRBV7-9 | few | 13 | - | CASSLEGNTEAFF | TGTGCCAGCAGCTTGGAGGGGAACACTGAAGCTTTCTTT
TRBJ2-7 | TRBV28 | - | 13 | - | CASSLGREDEQYF | TGTGCCAGCAGTTTGGGCAGGGAGGACGAGCAGTACTTC
TRBJ2-1 | TRBV7-9 | - | 15 | TRBD2 | CSSSLGALGGNEQFF | TGTTCCAGCAGCCTGGGAGCTTTGGGGGGGAATGAGCAGTTCTTC